The next 25 T cell receptor beta chains were all read from a single sample in a study of T cell responses to AZD1222 COVID-19 vaccine. Here immunoSEQ multiplex PCR was the method, and the copy in TCRdb shows in-frame clones only, minus some. The data show 130,000 to 150,000 clones, 90% to 95% seen once. The sequencing here drew on peripheral blood, taken on day 0 of MenACWY control vaccination. The receptors shown here come from an adult in good health.

A single count supports this clone. The chain combines TRBV18 with TRBJ1-1; perhaps TRBD1 as D (5 bases). The CDR3 is made up of 14 amino acids. Germline V gives CDR1 KGHSH, CDR2 LQKENI. Trimming left V 5 bases short and J 4 bases short, with 14 bases between. The chain's CDR3 is CASSVLGRSTEAFF. Here the CDR3 DNA reads TGTGCCAGCTCAGTACTGGGACGGAGCACTGAAGCTTTCTTT.

The chain couples TRBV7-2 to TRBJ2-4; D is undetermined. Germline CDR1 reads SGHTA; CDR2 reads FQGNSA. Deletions cut 5 bases from V and 8 bases from J, with 10 bases between. CDR3 length: 12 residues. CDR3 sequence reads: CASSLGPDIQYF. Here the CDR3 DNA reads TGTGCCAGCAGCCTTGGGCCAGACATTCAGTACTTC.

V and J are TRBV5-4 and TRBJ1-1, with 9 bases matching TRBD1. The germline gives CDR1 SGHNT, CDR2 YYREEE (reference sequence). The CDR3 totals 14 residues. The V gene end was trimmed by 3 bases and the J gene end by 3 bases; junction bases not matched to a gene: 3. The CDR3 region has the DNA TGTGCCAGCAGCTCGGGACAGGGTGACACTGAAGCTTTCTTT. Amino acids: CASSSGQGDTEAFF. Supplemented by reference TRBV5-4 and TRBJ1-1, the full variable domain reads ETGVTQSPTHLIKTRGQQVTLRCSSQSGHNTVSWYQQALGQGPQFIFQYYREEENGRGNFPPRFSGLQFPNYSSELNVNALELDDSALYLCASSSGQGDTEAFFGQGTRLTVV.

The chain carries TRBV28 and TRBJ2-7, with D perhaps TRBD1 (5 bases). This CDR3 spans 11 amino acids. Germline CDR1 and CDR2: MDHEN and SYDVKM. V was cut by 5 bases and J by 7 bases, with 9 bases left in between. DNA for the CDR3: TGTGCCAGCAGTCCTCGGACAGAGCAGTACTTC. It codes for CASSPRTEQYF.

The chain employs TRBV2 and TRBJ1-5, with 9 bases lining up with TRBD1. V shed 7 bases, J shed 4 bases, and the junction held 14 bases outside the gene matches. Germline CDR1 and CDR2: SNHLY and FYNNEI. The CDR3 loop spans 17 amino acids. The CDR3 here is CASTLEPGQGANQPQHF. In nucleotides, the CDR3 is TGTGCCAGCACCCTAGAGCCGGGACAGGGAGCGAATCAGCCCCAGCATTTT.

The chain has TRBV12-3 or TRBV12-4 and TRBJ1-2; no firm D call. The CDR3 is 11 residues long. The V gene lost 2 bases and the J gene lost 8 bases, with 6 bases spanning the gap. The CDR3 spells CASSLSRGYTF. The CDR3 bases are TGTGCCAGCAGTTTAAGTCGGGGCTACACCTTC.

There are a few counts of this clone. CDR3 DNA: TGTGCCAGCTCACCAAACCTACAGGGAAACACTGAAGCTTTCTTT. This encodes CASSPNLQGNTEAFF. The chain recombines TRBV18 with TRBJ1-1; D may be TRBD1 (6 bases). In germline, CDR1 is KGHSH, CDR2 LQKENI. This CDR3 spans 15 amino acids. V lost 2 bases, J lost 2 bases, and 12 bases lay in between.

The chain couples TRBV7-3 to TRBJ1-3; D ambiguous. This CDR3 spans 15 amino acids. Germline assignment: CDR1 SGHTA and CDR2 FQGTGA. V lost 5 bases and J lost 0, with 11 bases in between. In DNA form, the CDR3 reads TGTGCCAGCAGCCCAATAGGAGGCTCTGGAAACACCATATATTTT. Translation: CASSPIGGSGNTIYF.

The V call is TRBV28, the J call TRBJ1-1; TRBD1 aligns across 7 bases. The junction had 4 bases not matched to a gene; V was cut back by 2 bases and J by 1 base. CDR1 is MDHEN, CDR2 SYDVKM, per germline. The CDR3 has 15 amino acids. Written as DNA, the CDR3 is TGTGCCAGCAGTTTAACAGAGGGGGCGAACACTGAAGCTTTCTTT. Its protein product is CASSLTEGANTEAFF.

This clone was counted once. This chain connects TRBV28 to TRBJ1-1, with D possibly matching TRBD1 (6 bases). The CDR3 sequence is 18 residues long. Trimming shortened V by 4 bases and J by 2 bases, and 23 bases separated the two germline ends. CDR1 is MDHEN and CDR2 is SYDVKM in the germline V gene. CDR3 nucleotide sequence: TGTGCCAGCAGTTCCCCGGCTGCCTTGGGGGCCGCCAACACTGAAGCTTTCTTT. Translated: CASSSPAALGAANTEAFF.

The chain is built from TRBV6-5 and TRBJ1-5; D gene ambiguous. The germline gives CDR1 MNHEY, CDR2 SVGAGI. Deletions cut 4 bases from V and 7 bases from J, with 14 bases between. The CDR3 spans 14 residues. The CDR3 bases are TGTGCCAGCAGTTCACGGTCGGGAGTCCAGCCCCAGCATTTT. It yields the protein CASSSRSGVQPQHF.

The J gene is TRBJ2-7, the V gene TRBV7-9; 9 positions agree with TRBD2. Germline trimming cut 5 bases from V and 4 bases from J; bases unmatched to any gene: 12. This CDR3 is built from 16 residues. Germline V CDR1 and CDR2: SEHNR, FQNEAQ (reference sequence). The CDR3 DNA is TGTGCCAGCAGCCCCACAGGTAGCGGGAGTGGATACGAGCAGTACTTC. Residues: CASSPTGSGSGYEQYF.

This chain links TRBV6-5 with TRBJ1-2; TRBD1 matches at 7 bases. Germline V gives CDR1 MNHEY, CDR2 SVGAGI. With V trimmed by 5 bases and J by 6 bases, 9 bases remained unmatched. The CDR3 is 14 residues long. The CDR3 sequence: CASSRGGGADGYTF. CDR3 nucleotides: TGTGCCAGCAGTCGTGGAGGGGGCGCAGATGGCTACACCTTC.

V is TRBV18 and J is TRBJ1-2, with no clear D. V was pared by 2 bases and J by 2 bases, with 3 bases between. CDR3 length: 12 residues. The germline V gene encodes CDR1 KGHSH and CDR2 LQKENI. The CDR3 DNA is TGTGCCAGCTCACCAAGGAACTATGGCTACACCTTC. Residues: CASSPRNYGYTF.

The CDR3 sequence: CASSAEQGAVRDTEAFF. The CDR3 bases are TGTGCCAGCAGCGCTGAGCAGGGGGCGGTTAGGGACACTGAAGCTTTCTTT. V usage is TRBV4-2 and J usage is TRBJ1-1; TRBD1 agrees at 8 bases. The CDR3 loop spans 17 amino acids. J was trimmed by 3 bases and V by 5 bases; bases with no gene match: 14. Germline V gives CDR1 LGHNA, CDR2 YNFKEQ.

The rearrangement uses TRBV11-2 and TRBJ1-3, with a possible D match to TRBD1 (5 bases). Trimming removed 3 bases at V and 10 bases at J, with 19 bases between. The germline V gene encodes CDR1 SGHAT and CDR2 FQNNGV. The CDR3 is made up of 15 amino acids. CDR3 protein: CASSLEGDRSWTIYF. CDR3 bases: TGTGCCAGCAGCTTGGAAGGGGACCGAAGTTGGACCATATATTTT.

Concerning this clone: Within the sample, other DNA sequences also encode this same CDR3. The chain employs TRBV18 and TRBJ1-1; D uncertain. V was cut by 2 bases and J by 2 bases, with 6 bases left in between. The CDR3 sequence is 13 residues long. Germline V lookup: CDR1 KGHSH, CDR2 LQKENI. CDR3 residues: CASSPTGNTEAFF. CDR3 sequence (DNA): TGTGCCAGCTCACCAACGGGTAACACTGAAGCTTTCTTT. The full variable domain, rest sourced from reference TRBV18 and TRBJ1-1, is NAGVMQNPRHLVRRRGQEARLRCSPMKGHSHVYWYRQLPEEGLKFMVYLQKENIIDESGMPKERFSAEFPKEGPSILRIQQVVRGDSAAYFCASSPTGNTEAFFGQGTRLTVV.

This chain joins TRBV20-1 and TRBJ1-2; 7 bases are shared with TRBD1. The CDR3 has 11 amino acids. V gave up 6 bases and J gave up 4 bases; unmatched junction bases: 2. Germline CDR1 DFQATT, CDR2 SNEGSKA (reference sequence). CDR3 amino acids: CSANRGYGYTF. DNA of the CDR3: TGCAGTGCAAACAGGGGCTATGGCTACACCTTC.

The chain links TRBV7-6 to TRBJ1-5; the match to TRBD1 covers 9 bases. CDR3 length equals 16 residues. After removal of 5 bases from V and 2 bases from J, the junction contained 7 bases not matched to a gene. Germline-derived CDR1 and CDR2 are SGHVS and FNYEAQ. For the CDR3, the DNA is TGTGCCAGCAGCGCCCAGACAGGGGGAGGCAATCAGCCCCAGCATTTT. It codes for CASSAQTGGGNQPQHF.

This clone has a handful of counts. The V and J genes are TRBV11-3 and TRBJ1-1; D remains ambiguous. The CDR3 totals 13 residues. Germline assignment: CDR1 SGHNT and CDR2 YENEEA. The V end lost 2 bases, the J end lost 4 bases, and 8 bases lay between the germline ends. CDR3 protein: CASSLFRGTEAFF. In DNA, the CDR3 is TGTGCCAGCAGCTTATTCCGCGGCACTGAAGCTTTCTTT. Drawing the rest from reference TRBV11-3 and TRBJ1-1, the complete variable domain is EAGVVQSPRYKIIEKKQPVAFWCNPISGHNTLYWYLQNLGQGPELLIRYENEEAVDDSQLPKDRFSAERLKGVDSTLKIQPAELGDSAVYLCASSLFRGTEAFFGQGTRLTVV.

V usage is TRBV5-1 and J usage is TRBJ2-3, with 7 bases fitting TRBD1. V trimming: 4 bases; J trimming: 4 bases; junction bases outside the gene matches: 3. The CDR3 extends over 13 amino acids. Per the germline V gene, CDR1 is SGHRS and CDR2 is YFSETQ. The CDR3: CASSATGADTQYF. In DNA form, the CDR3 reads TGCGCCAGCAGCGCCACAGGGGCAGATACGCAGTATTTT.

The chain employs TRBV29-1 and TRBJ1-2, with TRBD1 as a possible D gene (5 bases). The CDR3 totals 12 residues. The V end lost 5 bases, the J end lost 7 bases, and 14 bases lay between the germline ends. CDR1 and CDR2 (germline): SQVTM, ANQGSEA. The CDR3 is CSVLRVDSGYTF. The CDR3 DNA reads as TGCAGCGTTCTCAGGGTGGATAGTGGCTACACCTTC. Combining the CDR3 with reference TRBV29-1 and TRBJ1-2 gives the whole variable domain SAVISQKPSRDICQRGTSLTIQCQVDSQVTMMFWYRQQPGQSLTLIATANQGSEATYESGFVIDKFPISRPNLTFSTLTVSNMSPEDSSIYLCSVLRVDSGYTFGSGTRLTVV.

The V call is TRBV24-1, the J call TRBJ1-2, with D possibly being TRBD1 (6 bases). The CDR3 contains 13 residues. Germline CDR1 and CDR2: KGHDR and SFDVKD. With 4 bases removed from V and 7 bases from J, the gap between germline ends came to 12 bases. CDR3 sequence: CATSEQGRGGYTF. The DNA of the CDR3 is TGTGCCACCAGTGAGCAGGGGCGGGGTGGCTACACCTTC.

The genes are TRBV7-2 and TRBJ1-3; 9 bases map to TRBD1. Looked up from germline, CDR1 is SGHTA and CDR2 is FQGNSA. V gave up 5 bases and J gave up 4 bases; unmatched junction bases: 3. The CDR3 runs 14 residues. CDR3 DNA: TGTGCCAGCAGCAATACAGGGGGCGGAAACACCATATATTTT. Translated: CASSNTGGGNTIYF.

The chain is built from TRBV19 and TRBJ2-7, with D hard to call. The CDR3 runs to 14 residues. Trimming took 7 bases from V and 2 from J, leaving 15 bases between them. Germline V gene sequence: CDR1 LNHDA, CDR2 SQIVND (reference sequence). CDR3 DNA sequence: TGTGCCAGTACCGCAGACGCTGGAGCCTACGAGCAGTACTTC. It translates to CASTADAGAYEQYF.